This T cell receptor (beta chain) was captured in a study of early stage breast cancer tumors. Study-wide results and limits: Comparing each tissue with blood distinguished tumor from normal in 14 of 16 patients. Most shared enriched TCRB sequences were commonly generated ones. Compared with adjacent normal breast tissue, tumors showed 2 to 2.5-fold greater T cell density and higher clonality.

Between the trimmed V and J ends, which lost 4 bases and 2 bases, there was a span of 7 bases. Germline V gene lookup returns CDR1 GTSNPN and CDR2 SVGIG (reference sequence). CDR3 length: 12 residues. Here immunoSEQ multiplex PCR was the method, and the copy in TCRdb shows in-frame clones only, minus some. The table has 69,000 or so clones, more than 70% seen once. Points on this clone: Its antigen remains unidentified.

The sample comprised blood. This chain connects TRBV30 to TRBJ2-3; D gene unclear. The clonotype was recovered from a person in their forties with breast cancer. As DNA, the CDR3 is TGTGCCTGGACCCGTAACACAGATACGCAGTATTTT. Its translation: CAWTRNTDTQYF.